These 7 T cell receptor beta chains were sequenced from one sample in a study of CD8+ T cells in alopecia areata. cDNA reverse transcribed from extracted RNA served as the sequencing template. Sequenced by immunoSEQ multiplex PCR; TCRdb stores in-frame clones only, minus some. The sample includes around 200,000 clones, 50% to 70% of them seen just once. Sequencing was performed on CD4+ T cells sorted from blood, taken at week 0. The receptors come from a human donor with alopecia areata.

The chain employs TRBV20-1 and TRBJ2-7; D is unclear. V was pared by 6 bases and J by 5 bases, with 11 bases between. This CDR3 is 11 amino acids long. Germline CDR1 DFQATT, CDR2 SNEGSKA (reference sequence). CDR3: CSAGQVDEQYF. CDR3 sequence (DNA): TGCAGTGCGGGCCAGGTGGACGAGCAGTACTTC.

This clone has only one observation. This chain uses TRBV5-1 with TRBJ1-1; D perhaps matches TRBD1 (6 bases). The germline V gene encodes CDR1 SGHRS and CDR2 YFSETQ. The CDR3 runs 14 residues. Trimming took off 2 bases at V and 5 bases at J, with 13 bases between the two ends. CDR3: CASSFTGMVTEAFF. CDR3 DNA sequence: TGCGCCAGCAGCTTTACAGGGATGGTAACTGAAGCTTTCTTT. The whole variable domain, remainder taken from reference TRBV5-1 and TRBJ1-1, is KAGVTQTPRYLIKTRGQQVTLSCSPISGHRSVSWYQQTPGQGLQFLFEYFSETQRNKGNFPGRFSGRQFSNSRSEMNVSTLELGDSALYLCASSFTGMVTEAFFGQGTRLTVV.

The chain couples TRBV7-8 to TRBJ2-1; 8 positions match TRBD2. The V and J ends lost 4 bases and 6 bases, in that order; junction bases with no gene match: 11. The CDR3 loop spans 16 amino acids. CDR1 SGHVS and CDR2 FQNEAQ come from the germline V gene. CDR3: CASSWALKRGPNEQFF. CDR3 DNA: TGTGCCAGCAGCTGGGCGTTGAAGCGGGGGCCCAATGAGCAGTTCTTC.

This clone was counted between two and nine times. The V and J genes are TRBV29-1 and TRBJ2-7; D is unclear. Germline-derived CDR1 and CDR2 are SQVTM and ANQGSEA. This CDR3 spans 11 amino acids. V was trimmed by 6 bases and J by 3 bases, leaving 9 bases between them. The CDR3 loop reads CSVFHLYEQYF. CDR3 DNA: TGCAGCGTATTTCACCTCTACGAGCAGTACTTC.

DNA of the CDR3: TGCGCCAGCAGCCAAGAAGCAGGGCGCTTACAATTTACTGAAGCTTTCTTT. This sequence encodes CASSQEAGRLQFTEAFF. This chain uses TRBV4-3 with TRBJ1-1; maybe TRBD1 (5 bases). Germline V CDR1 and CDR2: LGHNA, YSLEER. With 0 bases removed from V and 5 bases from J, the gap between germline ends came to 19 bases. The CDR3 sequence is 17 residues long.

V usage is TRBV29-1 and J usage is TRBJ1-2, with D maybe TRBD1 (6 bases). The CDR3 has 11 amino acids. Germline V lookup: CDR1 SQVTM, CDR2 ANQGSEA. V lost 7 bases to trimming and J lost 3 bases, with 9 bases between them. The CDR3 bases are TGCAGCGGGGAGGGGGACTATGGCTACACCTTC. It specifies CSGEGDYGYTF.

The rearrangement joins TRBV7-3 to TRBJ2-1; 11 positions agree with TRBD2. Germline CDR1 reads SGHTA; CDR2 reads FQGTGA. The J segment lost 9 bases and the V segment lost 5 bases, leaving 12 bases of the junction unmatched. This CDR3 spans 16 amino acids. The CDR3 region is CASSLSPGLAESEQFF. CDR3 DNA sequence: TGTGCCAGCAGCCTATCCCCGGGACTAGCGGAGTCTGAGCAGTTCTTC.